The TCR beta chain described here comes from a study of PD-L1 blockade in urothelial cancer. Study details: The authors examined blood 3 weeks (second dose) and 6 weeks after treatment start.

Trimming stripped 6 bases from V and 4 bases from J, with 19 bases between. Germline V gives CDR1 LNHDA, CDR2 SQIVND (reference sequence). The CDR3 is 16 amino acids. Produced via immunoSEQ multiplex PCR; TCRdb's table is partial and in-frame only. The data show roughly 32,000 clones, about 89% seen once. This clone was observed once. The time point here: peripheral blood 6 weeks after treatment start. The TCR comes from a man aged 80 or over with urothelial cancer. The sample here was PBMCs, taken around atezolizumab (anti-PD-L1) treatment. V gene TRBV19 combines with J gene TRBJ1-5; no clear D. The CDR3, as DNA: TGTGCCAGTAGCACCCCCTATCCCGGGGTAAATCAGCCCCAGCATTTT. As protein: CASSTPYPGVNQPQHF.